The 6 T cell receptor beta chains below were found in one sample sequenced in a study of siplizumab effects on memory and regulatory T cells. The table came from immunoSEQ multiplex PCR; TCRdb's copy has only in-frame clones and leaves some out. The sample consists of fewer than 80,000 clones, around 93% of them appearing once. Sequences were obtained from CD8+ T cells sorted from blood. The receptor set was obtained from a human donor in good health.

The chain employs TRBV19 and TRBJ2-1; 8 nucleotides match TRBD2. The germline V gene has CDR1 LNHDA and CDR2 SQIVND (reference sequence). The CDR3 is 14 residues long. V was pared by 3 bases and J by 9 bases, with 7 bases of the junction left unmatched. The CDR3 nucleotides read TGTGCCAGTAGTATCGGACACGGGGGGGGTGAGCAGTTCTTC. It yields the protein CASSIGHGGGEQFF.

The J gene is TRBJ1-4, the V gene TRBV18, with D possibly TRBD1 on 5 matching bases. From germline, CDR1 is KGHSH and CDR2 LQKENI. Between the trimmed V and J ends, which lost 6 bases and 0 bases, there was a span of 11 bases. The CDR3 is made up of 15 amino acids. The CDR3 DNA reads as TGTGCCAGCTCGCCGCCGACAGCAACTAATGAAAAACTGTTTTTT. This encodes CASSPPTATNEKLFF.

The chain links TRBV4-3 to TRBJ1-1; D is perhaps TRBD1 (6 bases). Trimming left V 4 bases short and J 4 bases short, with 13 bases between. This CDR3 region has 14 residues. Germline loops: CDR1 LGHNA, CDR2 YSLEER. The CDR3 DNA sequence: TGCGCCAGCAGCCTTCGACGGGGGGCCACTGAAGCTTTCTTT. Translated, it gives CASSLRRGATEAFF.

CDR3 DNA sequence: TGTGCCAGCAGTTTATGGGCGAGGGGTAGCAATCAGCCCCAGCATTTT. It is translated as CASSLWARGSNQPQHF. The V gene is TRBV28, the J gene TRBJ1-5; D possibly corresponds to TRBD1 (5 bases). V was shortened by 0 bases and J by 0 bases, with 9 bases between the two germline ends. Per germline, CDR1 MDHEN and CDR2 SYDVKM. The CDR3 length is 16 residues.

The chain combines TRBV2 with TRBJ1-1; possible D gene TRBD1, 6 bases. Per the germline V gene, CDR1 is SNHLY and CDR2 is FYNNEI. Trimming shortened V by 6 bases and J by 6 bases, and 11 bases separated the two germline ends. This CDR3 has 12 amino acids. CDR3 bases: TGTGCCAGCAGGGGGGCAGGAGCTGAAGCTTTCTTT. It is translated as CASRGAGAEAFF. Filled out from reference TRBV2 and TRBJ1-1, the complete variable domain reads EPEVTQTPSHQVTQMGQEVILRCVPISNHLYFYWYRQILGQKVEFLVSFYNNEISEKSEIFDDQFSVERPDGSNFTLKIRSTKLEDSAMYFCASRGAGAEAFFGQGTRLTVV.

The V call is TRBV28, the J call TRBJ1-1, with D hard to call. This CDR3 contains 13 residues. Germline V CDR1 and CDR2: MDHEN, SYDVKM. Trimming removed 6 bases from V and 3 bases from J, with 11 bases in between. CDR3 region: CASREATYTEAFF. The CDR3 DNA reads TGTGCCAGCAGGGAGGCAACTTACACTGAAGCTTTCTTT.